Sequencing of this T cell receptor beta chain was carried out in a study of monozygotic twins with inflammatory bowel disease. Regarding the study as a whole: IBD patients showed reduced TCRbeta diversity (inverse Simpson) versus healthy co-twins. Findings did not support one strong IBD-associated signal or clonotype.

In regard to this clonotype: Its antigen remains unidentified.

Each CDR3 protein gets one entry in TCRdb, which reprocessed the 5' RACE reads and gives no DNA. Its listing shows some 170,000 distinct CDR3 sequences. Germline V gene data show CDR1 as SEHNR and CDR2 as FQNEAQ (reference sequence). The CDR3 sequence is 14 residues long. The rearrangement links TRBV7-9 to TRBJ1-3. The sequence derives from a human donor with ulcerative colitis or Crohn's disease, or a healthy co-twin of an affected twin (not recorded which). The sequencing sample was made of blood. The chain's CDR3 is CASSLDSSGNTIYF.